Sequencing of this TCR beta chain was carried out in a study of regulatory T cells in long-lasting Graves disease. Germline-derived CDR1 and CDR2 are MNHNS and SASEGT. V lost 6 bases, J lost 2 bases, and 14 bases lay in between. The CDR3 loop spans 14 amino acids. The sample holds many counts of this clonotype. Arm-PCR with iRepertoire HTBI primers amplified the CDR3 regions for these TCR beta libraries. In the source study's methods: Overall, samples carried approximately 56 TRBV and 15 or so TRBJ segments. Via MiXCR, TCRdb re-called the multiplex PCR reads, giving one row per CDR3 protein. TCRdb assigned the V and J calls; the authors' analysis was not used. The top ten hold 10% of the sample, which has about 540,000 distinct CDR3 sequences, roughly 13% seen once. Specified time point: newly diagnosed GD, antithyroid drugs for less than 3 months. Making the TCR library involved RNA that had been extracted from PBMCs.

These data were likewise used in another study, on T cells in Graves' hyperthyroidism and ophthalmopathy. That study reports: Ophthalmopathy was told apart from stable hyperthyroidism by a 13 V-J model.

Specimen: peripheral blood mononuclear cells (PBMCs), collected at new diagnosis, from a patient treated with antithyroid drugs. The chain has TRBV6-1 and TRBJ2-7, with D perhaps matching TRBD1 or TRBD2 (5 bases each). This TCR derives from a young man with Graves disease. The CDR3 reads CASRRGRSTYEQYF. The CDR3 nucleotides read TGTGCCAGCAGGAGGGGACGGTCCACCTACGAGCAGTACTTC.